What follows are 10 T cell receptor beta chains derived from one specimen sequenced in a study of patients and donors after allogeneic stem cell transplantation. TCRdb used MiXCR to reprocess the RT-PCR reads, holding one entry per CDR3 protein. The sample records 400,000 to 500,000 distinct CDR3 sequences, 16% being singletons. The sample was blood, either unsorted or a sorted T cell fraction (not recorded which). All receptors derive from a human donor who was either an allogeneic HSCT recipient or a stem cell or donor lymphocyte infusion donor (not recorded which). It is not recorded whose cells these are; they may come from a transplant donor.

This chain connects TRBV5-5 to TRBJ2-7, with TRBD1 as a possible D gene (5 bases). The CDR3 is 14 residues long. With 0 bases removed from V and 2 bases from J, the gap between germline ends came to 9 bases. Germline lookup yields CDR1 SGHKS and CDR2 YYEKEE (reference sequence). The CDR3 region has the DNA TGTGCCAGCAGCTTGGAGCAGGGAACCTACGAGCAGTACTTC. This gives the protein CASSLEQGTYEQYF. Drawing the rest from reference TRBV5-5 and TRBJ2-7, the complete variable domain is DAGVTQSPTHLIKTRGQQVTLRCSPISGHKSVSWYQQVLGQGPQFIFQYYEKEERGRGNFPDRFSARQFPNYSSELNVNALLLGDSALYLCASSLEQGTYEQYFGPGTRLTVT.

The chain employs TRBV7-2 and TRBJ2-1; the D gene is possibly TRBD2 (5 bases). The CDR3 covers 12 residues. CDR1 and CDR2 (germline): SGHTA, FQGNSA. With 8 bases removed from V and 3 bases from J, the gap between germline ends came to 8 bases. The CDR3 DNA sequence: TGTGCCAGCTTAGCGCGCTACAATGAGCAGTTCTTC. It encodes CASLARYNEQFF. The whole variable domain, remainder taken from reference TRBV7-2 and TRBJ2-1, is GAGVSQSPSNKVTEKGKDVELRCDPISGHTALYWYRQSLGQGLEFLIYFQGNSAPDKSGLPSDRFSAERTGGSVSTLTIQRTQQEDSAVYLCASLARYNEQFFGPGTRLTVL.

The genes are TRBV9 and TRBJ2-7, with D perhaps being TRBD1 or TRBD2 (6 bases each). Germline V lookup: CDR1 SGDLS, CDR2 YYNGEE. V dropped 2 bases and J dropped 3 bases, with 15 bases sitting between them. The CDR3 length is 15 residues. The CDR3 here is CASSVGGAGYYEQYF. The CDR3 bases are TGTGCCAGCAGCGTGGGGGGCGCAGGGTACTACGAGCAGTACTTC.

This clonotype was counted a few times. The chain uses TRBV6-5 and TRBJ2-1; the match to TRBD2 covers 8 bases. CDR1 MNHEY and CDR2 SVGAGI come from the germline V gene. J gave up 6 bases and V 4 bases, and 17 bases lay outside the gene matches. This CDR3 comprises 18 residues. The CDR3 loop reads CASSSEEAGVLVGNEQFF. Written as DNA, the CDR3 is TGTGCCAGCAGTTCCGAAGAAGCGGGAGTTTTAGTGGGCAATGAGCAGTTCTTC.

This clonotype was counted only a few times. The chain links TRBV2 to TRBJ2-3; D possibly corresponds to TRBD1 (7 bases). The CDR3 consists of 14 residues. Trimming shortened V by 7 bases and J by 8 bases, and 19 bases separated the two germline ends. In germline, CDR1 is SNHLY, CDR2 FYNNEI. CDR3: CASTLEGAGSTQYF. Here the CDR3 DNA reads TGTGCCAGCACTTTGGAGGGGGCCGGAAGTACGCAGTATTTT.

The V and J genes are TRBV20-1 and TRBJ2-7; 8 bases map to TRBD2. V trimming: 4 bases; J trimming: 1 base; junction bases outside the gene matches: 12. CDR1 and CDR2 from the germline V gene are DFQATT and SNEGSKA (reference sequence). This CDR3 has 16 amino acids. CDR3 bases: TGCAGTGCTACATTACAATGGACTAGCCAATCCTACGAGCAGTACTTC. Protein product: CSATLQWTSQSYEQYF.

This clonotype was seen more than once but under ten times. The rearrangement uses TRBV20-1 and TRBJ1-2; D gene uncertain. The CDR3 consists of 12 residues. Germline V gene sequence: CDR1 DFQATT, CDR2 SNEGSKA (reference sequence). V was clipped by 2 bases and J by 0 bases, with 4 bases between them. The CDR3 nucleotides are TGCAGTGCTAGAACAGCTAACTATGGCTACACCTTC. It encodes CSARTANYGYTF.

CDR3: CASSQERHNYGYTF. The CDR3, as DNA: TGTGCCAGCAGCCAAGAAAGGCATAACTATGGCTACACCTTC. The J gene is TRBJ1-2, the V gene TRBV3-1; D unclear. The V end lost 0 bases, the J end lost 1 base, and 6 bases lay between the germline ends. Germline V gene data show CDR1 as LGHDT and CDR2 as YNNKEL (reference sequence). This CDR3 contains 14 residues.

The chain employs TRBV20-1 and TRBJ2-2, with D tentatively TRBD2 (5 bases). This CDR3 spans 13 amino acids. V was cut by 3 bases and J by 0 bases, with 5 bases left in between. Germline assignment: CDR1 DFQATT and CDR2 SNEGSKA (reference sequence). The CDR3 region is CSASGANTGELFF. The CDR3 DNA reads TGCAGTGCTAGCGGGGCGAACACCGGGGAGCTGTTTTTT.

This sequence joins TRBV20-1 and TRBJ2-3; 12 positions match TRBD2. Germline CDR1 and CDR2: DFQATT and SNEGSKA (reference sequence). Unmatched junction bases numbered 6, after V lost 3 bases and J lost 5 bases. The CDR3 extends over 15 amino acids. This chain's CDR3 is CSASLTSGGIDTQYF. The CDR3 nucleotides read TGCAGTGCTAGTTTAACTAGCGGGGGGATAGATACGCAGTATTTT.